This T cell receptor (beta chain) comes out of a study of Graves' ophthalmopathy and Graves' hyperthyroidism. Exclusion covered patients with other autoimmune diseases or uncontrolled infections (as well as pregnancy or lactation). Clinicians made diagnoses from clinical symptoms, serum thyroxine, TRAb, thyroid ultrasound and orbital computed tomography. Whole-study findings and limits: The model reached 70.59% sensitivity and roughly 72% specificity for predicting ophthalmopathy progression. Blood also held most thyroid clonotypes expanded above 0.001 frequency.

This clonotype was counted only a few times. What it binds is not known. CDR3 length equals 14 residues. The V end was cut by 5 bases, the J end by 0 bases, with 10 bases between. Amplification targeted the TCR beta CDR3 regions, with RNA transcripts as the source material. Investigators did first-round RT-PCR with HTBI primers, then second-round multiplex PCR. Via MiXCR, TCRdb re-called the multiplex PCR reads, giving one row per CDR3 protein. The sample carries about 740,000 distinct CDR3 sequences, roughly 40% recorded once. The clonotype was recovered from an adult man with Graves' ophthalmopathy. Sequences were obtained from peripheral blood. The chain has TRBV12-3 or TRBV12-4 and TRBJ2-5; D is unclear. For the CDR3, the DNA is TGTGCCAGCAGTCTATCTAGTTACCAAGAGACCCAGTACTTC. It specifies CASSLSSYQETQYF.